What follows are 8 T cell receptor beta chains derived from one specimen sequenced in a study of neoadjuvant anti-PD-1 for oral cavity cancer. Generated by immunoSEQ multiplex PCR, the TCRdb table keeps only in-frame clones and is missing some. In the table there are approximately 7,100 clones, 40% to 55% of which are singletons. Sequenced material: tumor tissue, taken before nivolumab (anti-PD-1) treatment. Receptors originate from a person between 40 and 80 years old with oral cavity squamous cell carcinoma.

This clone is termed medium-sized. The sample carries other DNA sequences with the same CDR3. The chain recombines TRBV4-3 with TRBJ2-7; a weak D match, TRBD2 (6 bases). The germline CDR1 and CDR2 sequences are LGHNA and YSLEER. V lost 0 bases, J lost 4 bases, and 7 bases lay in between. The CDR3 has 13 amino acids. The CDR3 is CASSQDGGYEQYF. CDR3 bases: TGCGCCAGCAGCCAAGATGGGGGGTACGAGCAGTACTTC.

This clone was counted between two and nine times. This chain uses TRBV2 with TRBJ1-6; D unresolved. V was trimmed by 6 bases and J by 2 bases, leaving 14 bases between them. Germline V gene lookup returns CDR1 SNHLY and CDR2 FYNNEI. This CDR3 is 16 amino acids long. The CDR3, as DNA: TGTGCCAGCAGCCACACCCTAGAAGCCTATAATTCACCCCTCCACTTT. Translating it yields CASSHTLEAYNSPLHF.

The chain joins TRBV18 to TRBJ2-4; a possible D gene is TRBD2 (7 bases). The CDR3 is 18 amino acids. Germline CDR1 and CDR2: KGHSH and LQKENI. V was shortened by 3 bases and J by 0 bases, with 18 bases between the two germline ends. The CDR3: CASSPSFEGGRAKNIQYF. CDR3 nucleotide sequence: TGTGCCAGCTCACCCTCGTTTGAGGGGGGGCGAGCCAAAAACATTCAGTACTTC.

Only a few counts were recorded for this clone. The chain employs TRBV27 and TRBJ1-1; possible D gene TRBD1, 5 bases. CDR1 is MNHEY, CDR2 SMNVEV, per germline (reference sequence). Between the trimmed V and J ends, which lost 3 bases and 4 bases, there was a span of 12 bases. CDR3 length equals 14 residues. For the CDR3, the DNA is TGTGCCAGCAGTTTTTCGGCAGGGACCACTGAAGCTTTCTTT. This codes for CASSFSAGTTEAFF.

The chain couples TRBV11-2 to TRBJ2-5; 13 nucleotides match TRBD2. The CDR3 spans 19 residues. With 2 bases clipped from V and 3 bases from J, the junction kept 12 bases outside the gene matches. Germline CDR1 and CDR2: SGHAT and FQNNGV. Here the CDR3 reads CASSLSLGVGLAGEETQYF. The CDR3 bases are TGTGCCAGCAGCTTAAGTTTAGGGGTCGGACTAGCGGGGGAAGAGACCCAGTACTTC.

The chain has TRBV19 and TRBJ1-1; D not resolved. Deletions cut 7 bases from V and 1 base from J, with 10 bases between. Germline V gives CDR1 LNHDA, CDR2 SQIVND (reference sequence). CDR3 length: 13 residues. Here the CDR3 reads CASNWGPNTEAFF. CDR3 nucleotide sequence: TGTGCCAGTAATTGGGGTCCGAACACTGAAGCTTTCTTT.

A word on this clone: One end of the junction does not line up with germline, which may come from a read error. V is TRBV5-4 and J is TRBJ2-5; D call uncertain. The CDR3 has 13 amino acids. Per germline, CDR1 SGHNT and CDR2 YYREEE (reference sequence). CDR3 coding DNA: TGTGCCAGAAGCTTGGCTCGGTTGTGGACCCAGTACTTC. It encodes CARSLARLWTQYF.

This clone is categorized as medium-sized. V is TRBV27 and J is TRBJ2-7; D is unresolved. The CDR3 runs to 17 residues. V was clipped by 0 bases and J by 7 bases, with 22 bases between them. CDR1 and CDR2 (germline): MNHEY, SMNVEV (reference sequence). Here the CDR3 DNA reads TGTGCCAGCAGTTTATCGGGCGTGCAGGTCCTCAAGAGGGAGCAGTACTTC. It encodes CASSLSGVQVLKREQYF.